The next 29 T cell receptor beta chains were all read from a single sample in a study of blood T cell repertoires in COVID-19. Data came from immunoSEQ multiplex PCR; TCRdb stores just in-frame clones and leaves some out. The table shows 200,000 to 250,000 clones, with 80% to 90% occurring only once. Sequencing was done on a sample of peripheral blood. These receptors all stem from a man aged 45 to 65 with COVID-19, enrolled during active disease.

This clone was detected only once. The V gene is TRBV19, the J gene TRBJ2-5; possibly TRBD1 for D (6 bases). Trimming cost V 4 bases and J 5 bases, with 17 bases left between them. CDR1 and CDR2 (germline): LNHDA, SQIVND (reference sequence). CDR3 length equals 15 residues. The CDR3 protein is CASSTVQGIWETQYF. CDR3 coding DNA: TGTGCCAGTAGTACCGTACAGGGTATTTGGGAGACCCAGTACTTC.

The gene calls are TRBV19 and TRBJ2-1, with D uncertain. The CDR3 sequence is 14 residues long. Germline V CDR1 and CDR2: LNHDA, SQIVND (reference sequence). Trimming stripped 9 bases from V and 4 bases from J, with 16 bases between. CDR3 DNA: TGTGCCAGCACCGTAACACCCCTTTACAATGAGCAGTTCTTC. It encodes CASTVTPLYNEQFF.

J is TRBJ2-5 and V is TRBV6-5; 8 bases are shared with TRBD2. The CDR3 is made up of 15 amino acids. The germline CDR1 and CDR2 sequences are MNHEY and SVGAGI. With 7 bases clipped from V and 4 bases from J, the junction kept 11 bases outside the gene matches. CDR3 loop: CASTPLWRGVETQYF. CDR3 bases: TGTGCCAGCACGCCCCTATGGCGGGGGGTAGAGACCCAGTACTTC.

V usage is TRBV5-5 and J usage is TRBJ1-2, with TRBD1 as a possible D gene (5 bases). V was trimmed by 0 bases and J by 0 bases, leaving 12 bases between them. CDR1 is SGHKS and CDR2 is YYEKEE in the germline V gene (reference sequence). The CDR3 contains 16 residues. The CDR3 is CASSLDDSFANYGYTF. DNA for the CDR3: TGTGCCAGCAGCTTGGATGACAGTTTTGCTAACTATGGCTACACCTTC.

The rearrangement joins TRBV10-3 to TRBJ2-3; possibly TRBD2 for D (6 bases). The CDR3 totals 17 residues. The V gene's germline CDR1 is ENHRY and CDR2 SYGVKD. Trimming took 2 bases from V and 1 from J, leaving 16 bases between them. As DNA, the CDR3 is TGTGCCATCAGTGAGCCGGAAGGTATAGCGGGCACAGATACGCAGTATTTT. Protein product: CAISEPEGIAGTDTQYF.

For the CDR3, the DNA is TGCAGCGACATGAATGGACAGTTACTGTTTTTT. Translated, it gives CSDMNGQLLFF. This chain links TRBV29-1 with TRBJ2-2, with D possibly TRBD1 on 6 matching bases. V lost 7 bases and J 14 bases, leaving 17 bases between the germline ends. CDR3 length equals 11 residues. CDR1 and CDR2 (germline): SQVTM, ANQGSEA.

The chain couples TRBV3-1 (or the pseudogene TRBV3-2) to TRBJ2-7; 8 positions match TRBD2. Per germline, CDR1 LGHDT and CDR2 YNNKEL (reference sequence). V shed 0 bases and J 6 bases; nucleotides not matched to a gene: 13. The CDR3 runs 17 residues. CDR3 sequence (DNA): TGTGCCAGCAGCCAAGAGATGCTCCGGGGGGGGACTGGCGAGCAGTACTTC. Encoded protein: CASSQEMLRGGTGEQYF.

V gene TRBV6-2 or TRBV6-3 combines with J gene TRBJ2-7, with 7 positions matching TRBD1. Trimming cost V 2 bases and J 5 bases; bases outside gene matches: 9. CDR1 and CDR2 (germline): MNHEY, SVGEGT. CDR3 length: 15 residues. CDR3 coding DNA: TGTGCCAGCAGTTACGAGACAGGGAATTTCCACGAGCAGTACTTC. Amino acid sequence: CASSYETGNFHEQYF.

The chain employs TRBV30 and TRBJ2-7, with 10 bases that match TRBD1. This CDR3 has 14 residues. J gave up 4 bases and V 3 bases, and 6 bases lay outside the gene matches. Per germline, CDR1 GTSNPN and CDR2 SVGIG (reference sequence). The CDR3 loop reads CAWRRQGAQYEQYF. In nucleotides, the CDR3 is TGTGCCTGGAGGAGACAGGGGGCACAGTACGAGCAGTACTTC.

The chain has TRBV6-5 and TRBJ1-1; unclear D gene. CDR1 and CDR2 (germline): MNHEY, SVGAGI. The germline V and J ends were trimmed by 6 bases and 4 bases, with 15 bases remaining between them. The CDR3 runs 14 residues. This chain's CDR3 is CASSLTTEGTEAFF. CDR3 nucleotide sequence: TGTGCCAGCAGCCTGACAACGGAGGGCACTGAAGCTTTCTTT.

The V and J genes are TRBV27 and TRBJ2-3; D gene uncertain. The germline V gene has CDR1 MNHEY and CDR2 SMNVEV (reference sequence). Deletions cut 0 bases from V and 1 base from J, with 5 bases between. The CDR3 extends over 14 amino acids. The CDR3 sequence: CASSLSAGTDTQYF. CDR3 DNA: TGTGCCAGCAGTTTATCGGCGGGCACAGATACGCAGTATTTT.

V is TRBV5-1 and J is TRBJ1-6; 9 bases fit TRBD1. Looked up from germline, CDR1 is SGHRS and CDR2 is YFSETQ. J was trimmed by 5 bases and V by 2 bases; bases with no gene match: 5. The CDR3 loop spans 16 amino acids. CDR3 amino acids: CASSLQGATNNSPLHF. The CDR3 DNA is TGCGCCAGCAGCTTACAGGGGGCGACTAATAATTCACCCCTCCACTTT. Full variable domain (rest looked up from reference TRBV5-1 and TRBJ1-6): KAGVTQTPRYLIKTRGQQVTLSCSPISGHRSVSWYQQTPGQGLQFLFEYFSETQRNKGNFPGRFSGRQFSNSRSEMNVSTLELGDSALYLCASSLQGATNNSPLHFGNGTRLTVT.

The chain couples TRBV30 to TRBJ2-5; 14 bases fit TRBD2. Looked up from germline, CDR1 is GTSNPN and CDR2 is SVGIG (reference sequence). This CDR3 region has 18 residues. V lost 2 bases to trimming and J lost 5 bases; unmatched junction nucleotides: 13. In DNA form, the CDR3 reads TGTGCCTGGAGTCCCACCAGACTAGCGGGAGGGCCTAGGGAGACCCAGTACTTC. Its translation is CAWSPTRLAGGPRETQYF.

The CDR3 coding sequence is TGTGCCAGCAGCGGGGGAGCGGGAGTGGTCACCGGGGAGCTGTTTTTT. Translation: CASSGGAGVVTGELFF. The chain uses TRBV9 and TRBJ2-2; 8 bases map to TRBD2. The CDR3 extends over 16 amino acids. V lost 3 bases to trimming and J lost 4 bases; unmatched junction nucleotides: 8. Germline V gives CDR1 SGDLS, CDR2 YYNGEE.

This chain joins TRBV7-2 and TRBJ2-1; tentative D call: TRBD2 (6 bases). CDR3 length: 15 amino acids. The V end lost 6 bases, the J end lost 4 bases, and 16 bases lay between the germline ends. The germline V gene has CDR1 SGHTA and CDR2 FQGNSA. DNA of the CDR3: TGTGCCAGCAGTCGTAGGGACTCCCCGTACAATGAGCAGTTCTTC. Protein: CASSRRDSPYNEQFF. The variable domain in full, completed from reference TRBV7-2 and TRBJ2-1, reads GAGVSQSPSNKVTEKGKDVELRCDPISGHTALYWYRQSLGQGLEFLIYFQGNSAPDKSGLPSDRFSAERTGGSVSTLTIQRTQQEDSAVYLCASSRRDSPYNEQFFGPGTRLTVL.

The J gene is TRBJ2-1, the V gene TRBV7-8; perhaps TRBD1 as D (6 bases). CDR3 length: 14 amino acids. The germline V and J ends were trimmed by 3 bases and 8 bases, with 14 bases remaining between them. Looked up from germline, CDR1 is SGHVS and CDR2 is FQNEAQ. CDR3 protein: CASSFVGAGYEQFF. The CDR3, as DNA: TGTGCCAGCAGCTTTGTGGGGGCAGGCTATGAGCAGTTCTTC.

This chain joins TRBV7-9 and TRBJ2-4; D may be TRBD1 (5 bases). The CDR3 loop spans 15 amino acids. CDR1 and CDR2 (germline): SEHNR, FQNEAQ (reference sequence). Trimming took 4 bases from V and 0 from J, leaving 10 bases between them. The CDR3 region is CASSSRQIAKNIQYF. The CDR3 DNA is TGTGCCAGCAGCTCAAGACAGATAGCCAAAAACATTCAGTACTTC.

V gene TRBV7-8 combines with J gene TRBJ2-7, with 9 bases aligning to TRBD1. The CDR3 is made up of 16 amino acids. V was clipped by 5 bases and J by 7 bases; unmatched bases: 15. CDR1 and CDR2 (germline): SGHVS, FQNEAQ. The CDR3 nucleotides read TGTGCCAGCAGCCCCAGTACCCGGGACAGGGTATATGAGCAGTACTTC. Its translation: CASSPSTRDRVYEQYF.

The chain combines TRBV15 with TRBJ1-5; TRBD1 might be the D (5 bases). CDR1 is LNHNV and CDR2 is YYDKDF in the germline V gene (reference sequence). V dropped 0 bases and J dropped 5 bases, with 14 bases sitting between them. The CDR3 runs 16 residues. CDR3 nucleotide sequence: TGTGCCACCAGCAGAGATCAGGGTCGGGCTCATCAGCCCCAGCATTTT. Protein: CATSRDQGRAHQPQHF. Drawing the rest from reference TRBV15 and TRBJ1-5, the complete variable domain is DAMVIQNPRYQVTQFGKPVTLSCSQTLNHNVMYWYQQKSSQAPKLLFHYYDKDFNNEADTPDNFQSRRPNTSFCFLDIRSPGLGDTAMYLCATSRDQGRAHQPQHFGDGTRLSIL.

The chain couples TRBV18 to TRBJ2-1; 8 bases agree with TRBD2. The germline gives CDR1 KGHSH, CDR2 LQKENI. J was trimmed by 5 bases and V by 2 bases; bases with no gene match: 5. This CDR3 is 15 amino acids long. The CDR3 bases are TGTGCCAGCTCACCAAATGCGGGACTAGACAATGAGCAGTTCTTC. This translates into CASSPNAGLDNEQFF.

The CDR3 sequence is CASSSDRVRTGELFF. Here the CDR3 DNA reads TGTGCCAGCAGCTCCGACAGGGTGCGCACCGGGGAGCTGTTTTTT. This chain connects TRBV9 to TRBJ2-2, with 7 bases that match TRBD1. The V segment lost 4 bases and the J segment 4 bases; nucleotides outside the gene matches: 7. The CDR3 extends over 15 amino acids. Germline assignment: CDR1 SGDLS and CDR2 YYNGEE.

V is TRBV19 and J is TRBJ2-5, with D maybe TRBD2 (7 bases). CDR1 and CDR2 from the germline V gene are LNHDA and SQIVND (reference sequence). CDR3 size: 11 residues. V lost 8 bases, J lost 8 bases, and 12 bases lay in between. The CDR3 here is CASGRGETQYF. DNA for the CDR3: TGTGCCAGTGGGAGGGGGGAAACCCAGTACTTC.

This rearrangement joins TRBV19 to TRBJ2-1, with D tentatively TRBD2 (6 bases). Trimming took 3 bases from V and 9 from J, leaving 9 bases between them. Germline V gene data show CDR1 as LNHDA and CDR2 as SQIVND (reference sequence). The CDR3 has 12 residues. CDR3 bases: TGTGCCAGTAGTATGTCCGGGAGTGAGCAGTTCTTC. This sequence encodes CASSMSGSEQFF.

This sequence joins TRBV7-2 and TRBJ2-5; TRBD2 matches at 9 bases. Germline V gene lookup returns CDR1 SGHTA and CDR2 FQGNSA. With V trimmed by 2 bases and J by 2 bases, 9 bases remained unmatched. This CDR3 has 17 residues. The chain's CDR3 is CASSLSPVAGEQETQYF. CDR3 sequence (DNA): TGTGCCAGCAGCTTAAGTCCGGTAGCGGGGGAGCAAGAGACCCAGTACTTC.

The chain combines TRBV6-5 with TRBJ2-7; 11 bases agree with TRBD2. CDR1 is MNHEY, CDR2 SVGAGI, per germline. This CDR3 is 15 amino acids long. V shed 6 bases, J shed 0 bases, and the junction held 4 bases outside the gene matches. The CDR3 region is CASRPGLAVSYEQYF. The CDR3 coding sequence is TGTGCCAGCAGGCCGGGACTAGCGGTCTCCTACGAGCAGTACTTC.

The J gene is TRBJ1-5, the V gene TRBV19; 8 bases are a match to TRBD1. The CDR3 is 15 residues long. V shed 4 bases and J 2 bases; nucleotides not matched to a gene: 4. Looked up from germline, CDR1 is LNHDA and CDR2 is SQIVND (reference sequence). CDR3 in DNA: TGTGCCAGTAGTAAGGGGGGACAGGGCAATCAGCCCCAGCATTTT. As protein: CASSKGGQGNQPQHF.

The V gene is TRBV5-1, the J gene TRBJ2-7, with 7 bases lining up with TRBD2. The CDR3 spans 17 residues. The V segment lost 2 bases and the J segment 0 bases; nucleotides outside the gene matches: 11. Germline V gives CDR1 SGHRS, CDR2 YFSETQ. The CDR3 loop reads CASSFAALAVSSYEQYF. The CDR3 DNA reads as TGCGCCAGCAGCTTTGCCGCCCTAGCGGTAAGCTCCTACGAGCAGTACTTC.

The V and J genes are TRBV10-3 and TRBJ2-5; D remains unclear. V was clipped by 3 bases and J by 4 bases, with 9 bases between them. The V gene's germline CDR1 is ENHRY and CDR2 SYGVKD. The CDR3 sequence is 13 residues long. CDR3 sequence reads: CAISDRYRETQYF. Here the CDR3 DNA reads TGTGCCATCAGTGACCGGTATCGAGAGACCCAGTACTTC.

The chain couples TRBV6-2 or TRBV6-3 to TRBJ2-7; unclear D gene. V was trimmed by 5 bases and J by 5 bases, leaving 10 bases between them. This CDR3 is 12 amino acids long. CDR1 is MNHEY and CDR2 is SVGEGT in the germline V gene. In nucleotides, the CDR3 is TGTGCCAGCAGTCAAGACACCAACGAGCAGTACTTC. Its protein is CASSQDTNEQYF.